The present TCR beta chain was sequenced within a study of T-cell reconstitution after alpha-beta-depleted transplantation in children. Using unique molecular identifiers, the investigators prepared the TCRbeta library. One entry per CDR3 protein, called by TCRdb with MiXCR from the PCR reads. This table has approximately 520,000 distinct CDR3 sequences, 32% appearing once. This CDR3 comprises 15 residues. Deletions cut 1 base from V and 2 bases from J, with 9 bases between. Per germline, CDR1 SGHDN and CDR2 FVKESK. The TCR originated in a human donor who donated a stem cell graft to a child with aplastic anemia. The material was PBMCs from the stem cell graft donor, obtained from the stem cell graft. The chain joins TRBV14 to TRBJ2-1, with D perhaps matching TRBD2 (6 bases). The CDR3 loop is CASSQAASAYNEQFF. The CDR3, as DNA: TGTGCCAGCAGCCAAGCAGCTAGCGCCTACAATGAGCAGTTCTTC.